These T cell receptor beta chains were read from a single sample in a study of shared T cell receptors in the human thymus. Sequencing was performed with immunoSEQ multiplex PCR; in TCRdb, only in-frame clones are kept and a portion is missing. The repertoire holds hundreds of thousands of clones, with 70% to 90% as singletons. The same specimen was also included in a second study, on human thymus T cells.

Specimen: thymocytes. The source is a boy under three years old with a congenital heart defect. The CDR3 runs from the conserved cysteine through the conserved F or W. The D gene is left open where the match is weak. Only some rows state a clone size, as once, few, many or a class for expanded clones.

abundance: .
v_gene: TRBV28
d_gene: TRBD2
j_gene: TRBJ2-1
CDR3aa: CASNSGRLSYNEQFF
CDR3nt: TGTGCCAGCAATAGCGGGAGACTTTCCTACAATGAGCAGTTCTTC

abundance: .
v_gene: TRBV6-1
d_gene: .
j_gene: TRBJ1-6
CDR3aa: CASSDSRGSPLHF
CDR3nt: TGTGCCAGCAGTGACTCCAGGGGATCACCCCTCCACTTT

abundance: .
v_gene: TRBV7-9
d_gene: .
j_gene: TRBJ1-1
CDR3aa: CASSSPDRTNTEAFF
CDR3nt: TGTGCCAGCAGCTCCCCAGACAGGACCAACACTGAAGCTTTCTTT

abundance: .
v_gene: TRBV28
d_gene: TRBD1
j_gene: TRBJ2-7
CDR3aa: CASSPRQGRWYEQYF
CDR3nt: TGTGCCAGCAGCCCGAGACAGGGGCGTTGGTACGAGCAGTACTTC

abundance: .
v_gene: TRBV5-4
d_gene: .
j_gene: TRBJ2-1
CDR3aa: CASSLGGEKYNEQFF
CDR3nt: TGTGCCAGCAGCTTGGGGGGAGAAAAGTACAATGAGCAGTTCTTC

abundance: .
v_gene: TRBV5-5
d_gene: TRBD1
j_gene: TRBJ2-7
CDR3aa: CASSGGQGSYEQYF
CDR3nt: TGTGCCAGCAGCGGAGGACAGGGCAGCTACGAGCAGTACTTC

abundance: .
v_gene: TRBV27
d_gene: TRBD1
j_gene: TRBJ1-2
CDR3aa: CASSRRDRNYGYTF
CDR3nt: TGTGCCAGCAGTCGCCGGGACAGGAACTATGGCTACACCTTC

abundance: few
v_gene: TRBV10-3
d_gene: .
j_gene: TRBJ1-1
CDR3aa: CAISESTFGTEAFF
CDR3nt: TGTGCCATCAGTGAGTCGACGTTCGGGACTGAAGCTTTCTTT

abundance: .
v_gene: TRBV19
d_gene: .
j_gene: TRBJ1-5
CDR3aa: CASSISAQPQHF
CDR3nt: TGTGCCAGTAGTATTAGTGCCCAGCCCCAGCATTTT

abundance: .
v_gene: TRBV6-6
d_gene: .
j_gene: TRBJ1-5
CDR3aa: CASSLIDSNQPQHF
CDR3nt: TGTGCCAGCAGTTTAATAGACAGTAATCAGCCCCAGCATTTT

abundance: .
v_gene: TRBV4-1
d_gene: TRBD1
j_gene: TRBJ1-1
CDR3aa: CASSRYPGGRTEAFF
CDR3nt: TGCGCCAGCAGCCGATATCCAGGGGGCAGGACTGAAGCTTTCTTT

abundance: .
v_gene: TRBV15
d_gene: .
j_gene: TRBJ1-5
CDR3aa: CATSRDQGSASNQPQHF
CDR3nt: TGTGCCACCAGCAGAGATCAGGGGAGTGCTAGCAATCAGCCCCAGCATTTT

abundance: .
v_gene: TRBV5-1
d_gene: TRBD2
j_gene: TRBJ2-7
CDR3aa: CASSQRARTSGKHEQYF
CDR3nt: TGCGCCAGCAGCCAACGAGCCCGGACTAGCGGGAAACACGAGCAGTACTTC

abundance: .
v_gene: TRBV5-4
d_gene: .
j_gene: TRBJ2-1
CDR3aa: CASSIRGAHEQFF
CDR3nt: TGTGCCAGCAGCATCCGGGGGGCCCATGAGCAGTTCTTC

abundance: .
v_gene: TRBV4-2
d_gene: TRBD1
j_gene: TRBJ2-7
CDR3aa: CASSLTDRAYEQYF
CDR3nt: TGTGCCAGCAGCCTCACAGACAGGGCCTACGAGCAGTACTTC

abundance: .
v_gene: TRBV6-1
d_gene: .
j_gene: TRBJ2-7
CDR3aa: CASSEAAYYEQYF
CDR3nt: TGTGCCAGCAGTGAGGCGGCCTACTACGAGCAGTACTTC

abundance: .
v_gene: TRBV7-2
d_gene: .
j_gene: TRBJ2-5
CDR3aa: CASSSQYGTSILGETQYF
CDR3nt: TGTGCCAGCAGCTCTCAGTACGGGACTTCCATCCTAGGGGAGACCCAGTACTTC

abundance: .
v_gene: TRBV7-9
d_gene: TRBD2
j_gene: TRBJ2-3
CDR3aa: CASSLPGLAGDTDTQYF
CDR3nt: TGTGCCAGCAGCTTACCCGGACTAGCGGGGGACACAGATACGCAGTATTTT

abundance: .
v_gene: TRBV28
d_gene: TRBD1
j_gene: TRBJ2-5
CDR3aa: CASSLCRGTGGFFVEQYF
CDR3nt: TGTGCCAGCAGTTTATGCCGAGGGACAGGGGGATTTTTCGTAGAGCAGTACTTC

abundance: .
v_gene: TRBV7-8
d_gene: TRBD1
j_gene: TRBJ1-4
CDR3aa: CASSPSKGQGKGLFF
CDR3nt: TGTGCCAGCAGCCCTAGTAAGGGACAGGGAAAGGGACTGTTTTTT

abundance: few
v_gene: TRBV27
d_gene: .
j_gene: TRBJ2-7
CDR3aa: CASMETASYEQYF
CDR3nt: TGTGCCAGCATGGAGACAGCTTCCTACGAGCAGTACTTC

abundance: .
v_gene: TRBV7-2
d_gene: TRBD2
j_gene: TRBJ2-7
CDR3aa: CASSFGLADPPRPYEQYF
CDR3nt: TGTGCCAGCAGCTTCGGACTAGCGGACCCACCGAGGCCCTACGAGCAGTACTTC

abundance: .
v_gene: TRBV28
d_gene: .
j_gene: TRBJ1-1
CDR3aa: CASRPGHPNTEAFF
CDR3nt: TGTGCCAGCAGACCGGGACACCCGAACACTGAAGCTTTCTTT

abundance: .
v_gene: TRBV4-1
d_gene: .
j_gene: TRBJ2-3
CDR3aa: CASSQDWAAGSDTQYF
CDR3nt: TGCGCCAGCAGCCAAGATTGGGCCGCGGGATCGGATACGCAGTATTTT

abundance: .
v_gene: TRBV7-8
d_gene: TRBD1
j_gene: TRBJ1-1
CDR3aa: CASSGGQGESTEAFF
CDR3nt: TGTGCCAGCAGCGGGGGACAGGGGGAGAGCACTGAAGCTTTCTTT

abundance: .
v_gene: TRBV6-5
d_gene: .
j_gene: TRBJ1-1
CDR3aa: CASSYHKRGQTEAFF
CDR3nt: TGTGCCAGCAGTTACCACAAAAGGGGCCAGACTGAAGCTTTCTTT

abundance: .
v_gene: TRBV4-3
d_gene: .
j_gene: TRBJ1-4
CDR3aa: CASSQMRSRGRFEKLFF
CDR3nt: TGCGCCAGCAGCCAGATGAGGTCCAGGGGACGTTTTGAAAAACTGTTTTTT

abundance: .
v_gene: TRBV10-3
d_gene: TRBD1
j_gene: TRBJ2-2
CDR3aa: CAIRGTVIPGELFF
CDR3nt: TGTGCCATCAGGGGGACAGTTATTCCCGGGGAGCTGTTTTTT

abundance: .
v_gene: TRBV19
d_gene: .
j_gene: TRBJ2-4
CDR3aa: CASSMRGLASTKNIQYF
CDR3nt: TGTGCCAGTAGTATGAGGGGCCTAGCGAGTACCAAAAACATTCAGTACTTC

abundance: .
v_gene: TRBV28
d_gene: .
j_gene: TRBJ1-1
CDR3aa: CASSKQGSDTEAFF
CDR3nt: TGTGCCAGCAGCAAACAGGGCAGCGACACTGAAGCTTTCTTT

abundance: .
v_gene: TRBV5-5
d_gene: TRBD1
j_gene: TRBJ2-5
CDR3aa: CASSRSLTGVQETQYF
CDR3nt: TGTGCCAGCAGCAGGAGCCTGACAGGGGTGCAAGAGACCCAGTACTTC

abundance: .
v_gene: TRBV27
d_gene: TRBD2
j_gene: TRBJ2-1
CDR3aa: CASSPRNSGRVSEQFF
CDR3nt: TGTGCCAGCAGTCCCCGCAATAGCGGGAGGGTCAGTGAGCAGTTCTTC

abundance: .
v_gene: TRBV13
d_gene: TRBD2
j_gene: TRBJ2-7
CDR3aa: CASSDYSRGGAEQYF
CDR3nt: TGTGCCAGCAGCGACTACAGCCGGGGGGGCGCCGAGCAGTACTTC

abundance: .
v_gene: TRBV4-3
d_gene: TRBD2
j_gene: TRBJ2-3
CDR3aa: CASSQDPPPLAGGDTQYF
CDR3nt: TGCGCCAGCAGCCAAGATCCCCCCCCTCTAGCGGGAGGCGATACGCAGTATTTT

abundance: .
v_gene: TRBV6-1
d_gene: .
j_gene: TRBJ1-3
CDR3aa: CASSERGGNTIYF
CDR3nt: TGTGCCAGCAGTGAAAGGGGAGGGAACACCATATATTTT

abundance: .
v_gene: TRBV18
d_gene: .
j_gene: TRBJ1-1
CDR3aa: CASTQGRNTEAFF
CDR3nt: TGTGCCAGTACACAGGGAAGGAACACTGAAGCTTTCTTT

abundance: .
v_gene: TRBV4-3
d_gene: TRBD1
j_gene: TRBJ1-2
CDR3aa: CASSQQDREDGYTF
CDR3nt: TGCGCCAGCAGCCAGCAGGACAGGGAGGATGGCTACACCTTC

abundance: .
v_gene: TRBV28
d_gene: .
j_gene: TRBJ1-2
CDR3aa: CATRTASYGYTF
CDR3nt: TGTGCCACCAGGACAGCTAGCTATGGCTACACCTTC

abundance: .
v_gene: TRBV7-6
d_gene: TRBD1
j_gene: TRBJ1-5
CDR3aa: CASSLYGPGQGFNQPQHF
CDR3nt: TGTGCCAGCAGCTTATATGGGCCCGGACAGGGTTTCAATCAGCCCCAGCATTTT

abundance: once
v_gene: TRBV30
d_gene: .
j_gene: TRBJ2-7
CDR3aa: CAWSRQGGSYEQYF
CDR3nt: TGTGCCTGGTCCAGACAGGGAGGATCCTACGAGCAGTACTTC

abundance: .
v_gene: TRBV7-9
d_gene: .
j_gene: TRBJ1-2
CDR3aa: CASSLAEQNGYTF
CDR3nt: TGTGCCAGCAGCTTAGCGGAGCAGAATGGCTACACCTTC

abundance: .
v_gene: TRBV30
d_gene: .
j_gene: TRBJ1-2
CDR3aa: CAWTQPRGYGYTF
CDR3nt: TGTGCCTGGACTCAACCCAGGGGCTATGGCTACACCTTC

abundance: .
v_gene: TRBV4-2
d_gene: .
j_gene: TRBJ1-5
CDR3aa: CASSQGSGVNQPQHF
CDR3nt: TGTGCCAGCAGCCAAGGGTCAGGGGTCAATCAGCCCCAGCATTTT

abundance: .
v_gene: TRBV7-9
d_gene: .
j_gene: TRBJ1-2
CDR3aa: CASSLIRQEDTF
CDR3nt: TGTGCCAGCAGCTTAATTCGGCAGGAGGACACCTTC

abundance: .
v_gene: TRBV10-2
d_gene: .
j_gene: TRBJ2-7
CDR3aa: CASSVAYEQYF
CDR3nt: TGCGCCAGCAGTGTAGCCTACGAGCAGTACTTC

abundance: .
v_gene: TRBV5-4
d_gene: .
j_gene: TRBJ2-1
CDR3aa: CASSLAFPDRNNEQFF
CDR3nt: TGTGCCAGCAGCTTGGCCTTTCCGGACAGAAACAATGAGCAGTTCTTC

abundance: .
v_gene: TRBV7-9
d_gene: TRBD2
j_gene: TRBJ2-2
CDR3aa: CASSLGLAGGHTGELFF
CDR3nt: TGTGCCAGCAGCCTCGGACTAGCGGGGGGGCACACCGGGGAGCTGTTTTTT

abundance: .
v_gene: TRBV25-1
d_gene: .
j_gene: TRBJ1-4
CDR3aa: CASSERDFEWREKLFF
CDR3nt: TGTGCCAGCAGTGAACGCGACTTCGAATGGCGAGAAAAACTGTTTTTT

abundance: once
v_gene: TRBV5-1
d_gene: .
j_gene: TRBJ2-5
CDR3aa: CASSLRSCEETQYF
CDR3nt: TGCGCCAGCAGCTTGCGATCCTGCGAAGAGACCCAGTACTTC

abundance: .
v_gene: TRBV9
d_gene: TRBD2
j_gene: TRBJ2-1
CDR3aa: CASSGKAGGVNNEQFF
CDR3nt: TGTGCCAGCAGCGGAAAAGCGGGGGGGGTGAACAATGAGCAGTTCTTC

abundance: .
v_gene: TRBV7-2
d_gene: .
j_gene: TRBJ1-2
CDR3aa: CASSLWSDRPYYGYTF
CDR3nt: TGTGCCAGCAGCTTATGGTCTGACAGACCCTACTATGGCTACACCTTC

abundance: .
v_gene: TRBV5-5
d_gene: .
j_gene: TRBJ2-5
CDR3aa: CASSQELRGETQYF
CDR3nt: TGTGCCAGCAGCCAAGAGCTTAGGGGGGAGACCCAGTACTTC

abundance: .
v_gene: TRBV4-1
d_gene: TRBD1
j_gene: TRBJ1-4
CDR3aa: CASSQGRTGQAEKLFF
CDR3nt: TGCGCCAGCAGCCAGGGCCGGACAGGTCAGGCTGAAAAACTGTTTTTT

abundance: .
v_gene: TRBV5-1
d_gene: TRBD1
j_gene: TRBJ2-1
CDR3aa: CASSRRDREGRGNDNEQFF
CDR3nt: TGCGCCAGCAGCCGCCGGGACAGGGAGGGTCGGGGTAACGACAATGAGCAGTTCTTC

abundance: .
v_gene: TRBV25-1
d_gene: TRBD2
j_gene: TRBJ2-1
CDR3aa: CASSVRRLAGVGQFF
CDR3nt: TGTGCCAGCAGTGTACGGAGACTAGCGGGAGTAGGGCAGTTCTTC

abundance: once
v_gene: TRBV5-1
d_gene: .
j_gene: TRBJ2-1
CDR3aa: CASGRLVSHEQFF
CDR3nt: TGCGCCAGCGGCAGACTAGTCAGTCATGAGCAGTTCTTC

abundance: .
v_gene: TRBV4-1
d_gene: .
j_gene: TRBJ2-7
CDR3aa: CASSQGLGGWGDSYEQYF
CDR3nt: TGCGCCAGCAGCCAAGGCTTGGGGGGTTGGGGAGACTCCTACGAGCAGTACTTC